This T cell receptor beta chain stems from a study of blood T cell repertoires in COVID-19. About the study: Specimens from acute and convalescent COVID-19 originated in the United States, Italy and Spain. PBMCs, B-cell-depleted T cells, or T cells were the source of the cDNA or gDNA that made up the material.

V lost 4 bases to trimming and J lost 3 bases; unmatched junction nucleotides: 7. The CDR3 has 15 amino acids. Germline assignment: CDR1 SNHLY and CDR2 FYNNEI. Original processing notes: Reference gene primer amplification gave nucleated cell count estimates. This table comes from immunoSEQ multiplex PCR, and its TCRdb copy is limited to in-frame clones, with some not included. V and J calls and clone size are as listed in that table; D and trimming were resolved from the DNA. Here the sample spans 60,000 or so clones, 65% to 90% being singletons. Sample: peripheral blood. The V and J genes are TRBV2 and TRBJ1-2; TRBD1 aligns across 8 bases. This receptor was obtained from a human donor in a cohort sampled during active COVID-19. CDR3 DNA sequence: TGTGCCAGCAGTGTTTCAGGGGGCTCTCACTATGGCTACACCTTC. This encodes CASSVSGGSHYGYTF.